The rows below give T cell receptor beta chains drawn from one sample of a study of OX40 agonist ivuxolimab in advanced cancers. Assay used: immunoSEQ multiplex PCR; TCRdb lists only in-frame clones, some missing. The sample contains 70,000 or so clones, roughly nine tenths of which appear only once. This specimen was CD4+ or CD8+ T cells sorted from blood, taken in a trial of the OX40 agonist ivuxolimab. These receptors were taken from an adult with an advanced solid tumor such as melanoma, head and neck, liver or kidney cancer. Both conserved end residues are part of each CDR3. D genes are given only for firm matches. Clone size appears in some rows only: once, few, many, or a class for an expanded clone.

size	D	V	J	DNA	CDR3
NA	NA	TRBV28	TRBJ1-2	TGTGCCAGCACCGAAACCGGGACAACCTATGGCTACACCTTC	CASTETGTTYGYTF
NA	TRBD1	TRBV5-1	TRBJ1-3	TGCGCCAGCAGCCCGGGACAGGGAGCAAACACCATATATTTT	CASSPGQGANTIYF
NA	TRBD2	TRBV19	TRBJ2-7	TGTGCCAGTAGTCTACGGACTAGCAGCTACGAGCAGTACTTC	CASSLRTSSYEQYF
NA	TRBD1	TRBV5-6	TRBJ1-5	TGTGCCAGCAGCTTGGCCATGGGACAGGGGGCGAGCAATCAGCCCCAGCATTTT	CASSLAMGQGASNQPQHF
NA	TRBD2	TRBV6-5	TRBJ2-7	TGTGCCAGCAGTTACTCCCCGGGGGGCTACGAGCAGTACTTC	CASSYSPGGYEQYF
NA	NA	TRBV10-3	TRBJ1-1	TGTGCCATCAGTGAGTCGGGCAGGGTGAACACTGAAGCTTTCTTT	CAISESGRVNTEAFF
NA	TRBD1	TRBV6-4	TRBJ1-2	TGTGCCAGCAGCCCGGGACAGTATTATGGCTACACCTTC	CASSPGQYYGYTF
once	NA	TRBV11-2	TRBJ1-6	TGTGCCAGCAGACCCCCGGGGCTTCCACAGAATTCACCCCTCCACTTT	CASRPPGLPQNSPLHF
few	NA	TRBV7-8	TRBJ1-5	TGTGCCAGCAGCAACCATAGAACAGGGAGGAGCAATCAGCCCCAGCATTTT	CASSNHRTGRSNQPQHF
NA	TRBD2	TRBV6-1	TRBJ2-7	TGTGCCAGCAGTGAATCTACTAGCGGCTACGAGCAGTACTTC	CASSESTSGYEQYF
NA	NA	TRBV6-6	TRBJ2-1	TGTGCCAGCAACCTGGACAATTACAATGAGCAGTTCTTC	CASNLDNYNEQFF
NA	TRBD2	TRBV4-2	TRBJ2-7	TGTGCCAGCAGCCAAGATAGGCTAGCGGGGGTTCGTGGCGAGCAGTACTTC	CASSQDRLAGVRGEQYF
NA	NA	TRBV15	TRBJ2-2	TGTGCCACCAGCAGCAGAGATGGGAGCCAGCTGTTTTTT	CATSSRDGSQLFF
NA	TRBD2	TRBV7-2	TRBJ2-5	TGTGCCAGCAGCCCCGGACTAGCGGGGGTGACCCAGTACTTC	CASSPGLAGVTQYF
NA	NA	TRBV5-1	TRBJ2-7	TGCGCCAGCAGCTTGGTTCCCGGGAACGAGCAGTACTTC	CASSLVPGNEQYF
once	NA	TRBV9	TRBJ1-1	TGTGCCAGCAGCGTAGGCCCGGGCCGATACATGAACACTGAAGCTTTCTTT	CASSVGPGRYMNTEAFF
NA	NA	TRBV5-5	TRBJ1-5	TGTGCCAGCAGCTTGGCCGCGATGACCCCCGGGAGGGGTGGAGATCAGCCCCAGCATTTT	CASSLAAMTPGRGGDQPQHF
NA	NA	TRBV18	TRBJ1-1	TGTGCCAGCTCTGCAAGGGAAAACACTGAAGCTTTCTTT	CASSARENTEAFF
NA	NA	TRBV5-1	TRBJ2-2	TGCGCCAGCAGTCAACTACCCCTAACGGGGCTAAACACCGGGGAGCTGTTTTTT	CASSQLPLTGLNTGELFF
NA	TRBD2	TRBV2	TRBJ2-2	TGTGCCAGCAAGGAGCGGGACTCAAACACCGGGGAGCTGTTTTTT	CASKERDSNTGELFF
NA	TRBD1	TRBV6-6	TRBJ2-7	TGTGCCAGCAGTCCAGGGACAGGACCGGGGTCCCGCGAGCAGTACTTC	CASSPGTGPGSREQYF
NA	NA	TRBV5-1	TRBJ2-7	TGCGCCAGCAGCCATGGGCAAGGGGCATACGAGCAGTACTTC	CASSHGQGAYEQYF
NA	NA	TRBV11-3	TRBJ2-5	TGTGCCAGCAGCTTAGCTGGCAGCCAAGAGACCCAGTACTTC	CASSLAGSQETQYF
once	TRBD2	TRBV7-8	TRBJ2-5	TGTGCCAGCAGATCTAAGTGGTTGCGGGAGCGGGGAGAGACCCAGTACTTC	CASRSKWLRERGETQYF
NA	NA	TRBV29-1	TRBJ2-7	TGCAGCGTTGTAGATACCTACGAGCAGTACTTC	CSVVDTYEQYF
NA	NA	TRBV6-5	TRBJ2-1	TGTGCCAGCATGGGTCCATTATACAATGAGCAGTTCTTC	CASMGPLYNEQFF
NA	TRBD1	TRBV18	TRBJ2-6	TGTGCCAGCTCACCCGGGACAGCCTACTCTGGGGCCAACGTCCTGACTTTC	CASSPGTAYSGANVLTF
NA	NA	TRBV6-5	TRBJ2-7	TGTGCCAGCAGTTACTCCGGGTCCTACGAGCAGTACTTC	CASSYSGSYEQYF
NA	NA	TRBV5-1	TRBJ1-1	TGCGCCAGCAGCTTGGTGGGTAAACGGGAGAACACTGAAGCTTTCTTT	CASSLVGKRENTEAFF
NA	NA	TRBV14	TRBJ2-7	TGTGCCAGCAGCCCGGACCCCGACAGGGGATTTATGGGCGGGAGGAAAAACGAGCAGTACTTC	CASSPDPDRGFMGGRKNEQYF
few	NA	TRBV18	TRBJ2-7	TGTGCCAGCTCCTCCGGGACTCACGAGCAGTACTTC	CASSSGTHEQYF
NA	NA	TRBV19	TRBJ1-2	TGTGCCAGTAGTATCAAGGGCAGGGAAACCTATGGCTACACCTTC	CASSIKGRETYGYTF
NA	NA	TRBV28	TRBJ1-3	TGTGCCAGCAGTTTTTCTGCTTCTGGAAACACCATATATTTT	CASSFSASGNTIYF
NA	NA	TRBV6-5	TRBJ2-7	TGTGCCAGCAGTTACGAGGAGGGATCCTACGAGCAGTACTTC	CASSYEEGSYEQYF
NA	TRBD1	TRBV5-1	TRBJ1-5	TGCGCCAGCAGTCCAACAGGGGATCAGCCCCAGCATTTT	CASSPTGDQPQHF
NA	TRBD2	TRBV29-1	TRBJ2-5	TGCAGCGGAAGTCCGGGACTAGGGAACAGAGAGACCCAGTACTTC	CSGSPGLGNRETQYF
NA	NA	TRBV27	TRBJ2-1	TGTGCCAGCAGTTGGGACGTCCTAAGCTCCTACAATGAGCAGTTCTTC	CASSWDVLSSYNEQFF
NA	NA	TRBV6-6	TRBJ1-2	TGTGCCAGCAGTTTCGGGACGGACTATGGCTACACCTTC	CASSFGTDYGYTF
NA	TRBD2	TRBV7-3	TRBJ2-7	TGTGCCAGCAGCGAGGGACTAGCGGGAGTTCTTGGGTTGTCCGAGCAGTACTTC	CASSEGLAGVLGLSEQYF
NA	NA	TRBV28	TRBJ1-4	TGTGCCAGCAGTTCTCCAGGGGCGGACGGTGAAAAACTGTTTTTT	CASSSPGADGEKLFF
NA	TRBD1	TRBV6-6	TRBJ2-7	TGTGCCAGCAGTTACTTAGGACAGGGATTTAACGAGCAGTACTTC	CASSYLGQGFNEQYF
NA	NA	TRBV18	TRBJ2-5	TGTGCCAGCTCACCGGCGGAGACCCAGTACTTC	CASSPAETQYF
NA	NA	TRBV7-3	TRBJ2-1	TGTGCCAGCAGCTTACGGGGCTCGCACAATGAGCAGTTCTTC	CASSLRGSHNEQFF
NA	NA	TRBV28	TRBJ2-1	TGTGCCAGCAGTTTATCCCAAAACAATGAGCAGTTCTTC	CASSLSQNNEQFF
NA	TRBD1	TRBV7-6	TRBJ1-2	TGTGCCAGCAGCTTAGGAGACAGGGGAATATATGGCTACACCTTC	CASSLGDRGIYGYTF
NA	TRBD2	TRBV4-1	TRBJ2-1	TGCGCCAGCAGCCAAGAGTCAGCGGGGATTTACAATGAGCAGTTCTTC	CASSQESAGIYNEQFF
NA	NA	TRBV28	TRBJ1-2	TGTGCCAGCAACGTTTTGGCAGGATCTAACTATGGCTACACCTTC	CASNVLAGSNYGYTF
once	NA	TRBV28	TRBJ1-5	TGTGCCAGCAGTCCCCCCGTGGGGGTAGATCAGCCCCAGCATTTT	CASSPPVGVDQPQHF
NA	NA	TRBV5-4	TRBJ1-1	TGTGCCAGCAGCGGGATGAACACTGAAGCTTTCTTT	CASSGMNTEAFF
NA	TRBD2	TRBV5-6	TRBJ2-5	TGTGCCAGCAGCCCTGGGACTACAAAAGAGACCCAGTACTTC	CASSPGTTKETQYF
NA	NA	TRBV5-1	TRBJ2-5	TGCGCCTCTCGGGAAAGAACAGCGGGAGAGACCCAGTACTTC	CASRERTAGETQYF
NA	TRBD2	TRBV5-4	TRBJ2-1	TGTGCCAGCAGCAATAGCGGGAGTGGCAATGAGCAGTTCTTC	CASSNSGSGNEQFF
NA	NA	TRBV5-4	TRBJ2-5	TGTGCCAGCAGCTTGTCATTGAGAGAGACCCAGTACTTC	CASSLSLRETQYF